This entry concerns a single TCR beta chain. The sample belongs to a study of T cell changes during pregnancy in multiple sclerosis. Only in-frame clones appear in the TCRdb table, and some are missing; sequencing was by immunoSEQ multiplex PCR. There are about 110,000 clones in the sample; less than 95% occur only once, and less than 2% lies in the top ten. V lost 7 bases to trimming and J lost 7 bases; unmatched junction nucleotides: 10. The CDR3 consists of 14 residues. Looked up from germline, CDR1 is MDHEN and CDR2 is SYDVKM. The receptor was derived from a female donor with multiple sclerosis, enrolled in a pregnancy study. J is TRBJ2-3 and V is TRBV28, with 8 bases that match TRBD2. Specimen: peripheral blood, collected after pregnancy. The CDR3 DNA reads TGTGCCAGCACCCCGGGAGGGGGTAGAAATACGCAGTATTTT. Protein product: CASTPGGGRNTQYF. The complete variable domain, with remaining parts taken from reference TRBV28 and TRBJ2-3, reads DVKVTQSSRYLVKRTGEKVFLECVQDMDHENMFWYRQDPGLGLRLIYFSYDVKMKEKGDIPEGYSVSREKKERFSLILESASTNQTSMYLCASTPGGGRNTQYFGPGTRLTVL.